This T cell receptor beta chain was recorded in a study of blood T cell repertoires in COVID-19. Study context: Researchers got acute and convalescent COVID-19 samples from the United States, Italy and Spain.

In assigning cohorts, the study relied on participant-reported clinical history. Original data processing: Amplification with reference gene primers provided the estimates of nucleated cell counts. Produced via immunoSEQ multiplex PCR; TCRdb's table is partial and in-frame only. From that table come the V and J calls and clone size; the DNA was used to work out D and trimming. The repertoire holds approximately 200,000 clones, with 65% to 90% as singletons. This CDR3 is built from 14 residues. Germline CDR1 reads SGHDN; CDR2 reads FVKESK. After removal of 5 bases from V and 3 bases from J, the junction contained 4 bases not matched to a gene.

V is TRBV14 and J is TRBJ1-2, with 9 bases matching TRBD1. The sequenced sample was PBMCs or T cells enriched from blood (not recorded which). The clonotype was recovered from a woman aged 25 to 45 who had been exposed to COVID-19. DNA of the CDR3: TGTGCCAGCAGCGCCCGACAGGGGGACTATGGCTACACCTTC. The encoded protein is CASSARQGDYGYTF.